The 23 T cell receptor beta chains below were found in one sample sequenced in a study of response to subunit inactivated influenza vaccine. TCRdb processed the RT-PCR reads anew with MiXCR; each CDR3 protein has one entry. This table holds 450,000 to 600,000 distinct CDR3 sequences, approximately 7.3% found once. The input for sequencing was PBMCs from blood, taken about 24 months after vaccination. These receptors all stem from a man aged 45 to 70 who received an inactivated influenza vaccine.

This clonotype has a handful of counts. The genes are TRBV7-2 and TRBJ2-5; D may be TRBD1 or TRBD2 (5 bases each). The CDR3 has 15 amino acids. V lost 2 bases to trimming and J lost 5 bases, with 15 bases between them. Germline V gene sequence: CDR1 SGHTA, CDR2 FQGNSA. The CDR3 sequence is CASSLIGAGRETQYF. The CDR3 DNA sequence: TGTGCCAGCAGCTTAATCGGGGCAGGCAGGGAGACCCAGTACTTC.

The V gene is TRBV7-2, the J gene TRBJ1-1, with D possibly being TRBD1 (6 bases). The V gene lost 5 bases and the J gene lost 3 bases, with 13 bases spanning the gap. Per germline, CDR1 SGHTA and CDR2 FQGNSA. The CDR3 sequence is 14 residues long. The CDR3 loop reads CASSAVEGDTEAFF. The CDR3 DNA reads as TGTGCCAGCAGCGCAGTCGAGGGGGACACTGAAGCTTTCTTT.

The CDR3 nucleotides read TGCAGCGTCGCGGGACAGAACACGCCCCAGCATTTT. Its translation is CSVAGQNTPQHF. The V call is TRBV29-1, the J call TRBJ1-5; 7 nucleotides agree with TRBD1. Germline CDR1 reads SQVTM; CDR2 reads ANQGSEA. CDR3 size: 12 residues. With V trimmed by 6 bases and J by 9 bases, 8 bases remained unmatched.

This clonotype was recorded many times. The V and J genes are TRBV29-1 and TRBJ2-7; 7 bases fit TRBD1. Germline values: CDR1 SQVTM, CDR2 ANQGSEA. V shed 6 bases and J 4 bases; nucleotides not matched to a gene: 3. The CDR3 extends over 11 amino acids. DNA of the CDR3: TGCAGCGTCACGGACAGGTACGAGCAGTACTTC. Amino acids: CSVTDRYEQYF.

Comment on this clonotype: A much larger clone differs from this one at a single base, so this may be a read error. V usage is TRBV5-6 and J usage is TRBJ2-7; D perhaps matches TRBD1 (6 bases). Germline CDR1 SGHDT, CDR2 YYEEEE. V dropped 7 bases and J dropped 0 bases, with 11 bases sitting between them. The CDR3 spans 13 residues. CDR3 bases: TGTGCCAGCGGCCACAGGGTCTCCTACGAGCAGTACTTC. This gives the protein CASGHRVSYEQYF.

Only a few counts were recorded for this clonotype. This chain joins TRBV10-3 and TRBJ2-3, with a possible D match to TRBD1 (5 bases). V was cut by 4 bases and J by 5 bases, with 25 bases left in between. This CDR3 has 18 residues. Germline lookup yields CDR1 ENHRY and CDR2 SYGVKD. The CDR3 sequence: CAISGGLDWLVAGDTQYF. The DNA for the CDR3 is TGTGCCATCAGTGGGGGCCTAGATTGGCTGGTGGCTGGAGATACGCAGTATTTT.

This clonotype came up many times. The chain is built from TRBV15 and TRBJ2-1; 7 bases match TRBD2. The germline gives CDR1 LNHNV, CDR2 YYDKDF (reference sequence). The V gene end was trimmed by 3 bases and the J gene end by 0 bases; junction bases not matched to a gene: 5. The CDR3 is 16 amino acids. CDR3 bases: TGTGCCACCAGCAGGGCTAGCGGCAGCTCCTACAATGAGCAGTTCTTC. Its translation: CATSRASGSSYNEQFF. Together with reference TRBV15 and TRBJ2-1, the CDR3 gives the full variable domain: DAMVIQNPRYQVTQFGKPVTLSCSQTLNHNVMYWYQQKSSQAPKLLFHYYDKDFNNEADTPDNFQSRRPNTSFCFLDIRSPGLGDTAMYLCATSRASGSSYNEQFFGPGTRLTVL.

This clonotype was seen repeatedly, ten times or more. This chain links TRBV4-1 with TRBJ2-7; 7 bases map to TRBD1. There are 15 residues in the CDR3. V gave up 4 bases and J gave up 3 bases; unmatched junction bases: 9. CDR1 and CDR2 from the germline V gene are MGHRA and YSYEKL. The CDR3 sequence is CASSLRQGGNYEQYF. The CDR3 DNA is TGCGCCAGCAGCCTCCGACAGGGTGGCAACTACGAGCAGTACTTC.

The CDR3 loop reads CASSPATEEQYF. As DNA, the CDR3 is TGTGCCAGCTCACCTGCGACAGAGGAGCAGTACTTC. The chain is built from TRBV18 and TRBJ2-7; possible D gene TRBD1, 5 bases. Germline V gene data show CDR1 as KGHSH and CDR2 as LQKENI. V lost 3 bases, J lost 7 bases, and 10 bases lay in between. The CDR3 contains 12 residues.

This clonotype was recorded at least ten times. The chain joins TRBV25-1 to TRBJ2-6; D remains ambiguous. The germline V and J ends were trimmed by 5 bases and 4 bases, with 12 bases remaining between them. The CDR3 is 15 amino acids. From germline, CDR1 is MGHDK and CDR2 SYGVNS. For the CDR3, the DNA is TGTGCCAGCAGTAACACACGTGGAGGGGCCAACGTCCTGACTTTC. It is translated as CASSNTRGGANVLTF.

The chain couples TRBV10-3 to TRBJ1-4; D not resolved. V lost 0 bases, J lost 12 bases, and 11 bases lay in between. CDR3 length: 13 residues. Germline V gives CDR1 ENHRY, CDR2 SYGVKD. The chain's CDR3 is CAISESAGEELFF. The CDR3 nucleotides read TGTGCCATCAGTGAGTCGGCCGGAGAAGAACTGTTTTTT.

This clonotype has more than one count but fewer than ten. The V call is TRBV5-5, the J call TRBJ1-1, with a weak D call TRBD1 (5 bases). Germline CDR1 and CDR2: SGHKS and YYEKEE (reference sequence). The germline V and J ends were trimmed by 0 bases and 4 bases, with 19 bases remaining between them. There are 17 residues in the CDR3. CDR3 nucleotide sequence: TGTGCCAGCAGCTTGGATGCGCAGGGTGGGGTGAGCACTGAAGCTTTCTTT. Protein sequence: CASSLDAQGGVSTEAFF.

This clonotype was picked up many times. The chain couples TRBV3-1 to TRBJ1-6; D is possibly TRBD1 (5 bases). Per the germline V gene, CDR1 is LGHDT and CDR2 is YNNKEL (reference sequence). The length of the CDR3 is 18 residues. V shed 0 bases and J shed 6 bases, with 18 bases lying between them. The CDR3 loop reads CASSQDPGTWVSNSPLHF. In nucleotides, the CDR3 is TGTGCCAGCAGCCAAGATCCGGGGACTTGGGTATCTAATTCACCCCTCCACTTT. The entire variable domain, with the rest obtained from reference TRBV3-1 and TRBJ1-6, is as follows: DTAVSQTPKYLVTQMGNDKSIKCEQNLGHDTMYWYKQDSKKFLKIMFSYNNKELIINETVPNRFSPKSPDKAHLNLHINSLELGDSAVYFCASSQDPGTWVSNSPLHFGNGTRLTVT.

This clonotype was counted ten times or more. CDR3: CASSLGQGKTQYF. The DNA for the CDR3 is TGCGCCAGCAGCTTGGGACAGGGGAAGACCCAGTACTTC. The V gene is TRBV5-1, the J gene TRBJ2-5, with 8 bases lining up with TRBD1. This CDR3 comprises 13 residues. Germline CDR1 SGHRS, CDR2 YFSETQ. Germline trimming cut 0 bases from V and 6 bases from J; bases unmatched to any gene: 1.

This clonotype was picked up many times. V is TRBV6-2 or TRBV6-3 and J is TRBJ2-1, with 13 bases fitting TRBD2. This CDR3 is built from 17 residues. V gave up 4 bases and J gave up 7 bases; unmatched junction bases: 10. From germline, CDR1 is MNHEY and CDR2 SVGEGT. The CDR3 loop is CASSFRTSGSRRNEQFF. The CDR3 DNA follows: TGTGCCAGCAGTTTCCGGACTAGCGGGAGCCGTAGGAATGAGCAGTTCTTC.

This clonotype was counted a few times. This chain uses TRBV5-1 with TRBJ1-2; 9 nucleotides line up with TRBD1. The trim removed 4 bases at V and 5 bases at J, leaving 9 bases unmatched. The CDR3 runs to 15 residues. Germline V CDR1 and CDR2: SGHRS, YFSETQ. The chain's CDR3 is CASSTKQGARYGYTF. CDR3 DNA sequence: TGCGCCAGCAGCACAAAACAGGGGGCGAGGTATGGCTACACCTTC.

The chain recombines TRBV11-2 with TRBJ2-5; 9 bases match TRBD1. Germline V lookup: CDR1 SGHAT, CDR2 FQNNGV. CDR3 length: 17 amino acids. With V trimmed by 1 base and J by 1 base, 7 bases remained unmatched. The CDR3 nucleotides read TGTGCCAGCAGCTTAGTTTCTCCGGGACAGGGCCAAGAGACCCAGTACTTC. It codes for CASSLVSPGQGQETQYF.

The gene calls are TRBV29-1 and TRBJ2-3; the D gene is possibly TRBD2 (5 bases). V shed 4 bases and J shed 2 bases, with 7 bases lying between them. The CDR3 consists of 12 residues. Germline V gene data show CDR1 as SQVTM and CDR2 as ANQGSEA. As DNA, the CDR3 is TGCAGCGTTGCGACTACCACAGATACGCAGTATTTT. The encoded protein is CSVATTTDTQYF.

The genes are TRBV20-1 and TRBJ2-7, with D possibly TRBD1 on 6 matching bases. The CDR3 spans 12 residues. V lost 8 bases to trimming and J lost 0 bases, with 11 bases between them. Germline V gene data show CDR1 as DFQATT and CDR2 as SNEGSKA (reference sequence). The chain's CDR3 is CSTGSHSYEQYF. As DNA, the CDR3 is TGCAGTACAGGGTCCCACTCCTACGAGCAGTACTTC.

This CDR3 reads CASSRERGAGETQYF. In nucleotides, the CDR3 is TGTGCCAGCAGCCGGGAGCGGGGGGCCGGGGAGACCCAGTACTTC. The rearrangement links TRBV3-1 to TRBJ2-5; 9 nucleotides align to TRBD2. The CDR3 loop spans 15 amino acids. CDR1 LGHDT and CDR2 YNNKEL come from the germline V gene (reference sequence). V was clipped by 4 bases and J by 5 bases; unmatched bases: 8.

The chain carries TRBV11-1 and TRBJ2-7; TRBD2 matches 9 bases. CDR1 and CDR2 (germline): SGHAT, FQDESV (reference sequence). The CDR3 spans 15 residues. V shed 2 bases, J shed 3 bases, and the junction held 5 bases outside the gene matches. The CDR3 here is CASSLLAGLDYEQYF. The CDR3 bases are TGTGCCAGCAGCTTACTAGCGGGGTTGGACTACGAGCAGTACTTC.

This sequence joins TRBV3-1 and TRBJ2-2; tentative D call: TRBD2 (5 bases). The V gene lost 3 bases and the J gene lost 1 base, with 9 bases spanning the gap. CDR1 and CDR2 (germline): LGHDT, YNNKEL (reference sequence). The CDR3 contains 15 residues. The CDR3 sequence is CASSHWGENTGELFF. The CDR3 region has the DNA TGTGCCAGCAGCCACTGGGGAGAGAACACCGGGGAGCTGTTTTTT.

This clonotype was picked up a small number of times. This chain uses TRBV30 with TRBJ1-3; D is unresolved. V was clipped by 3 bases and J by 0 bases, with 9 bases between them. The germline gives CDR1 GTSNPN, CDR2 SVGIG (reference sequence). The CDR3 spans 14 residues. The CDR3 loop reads CAWRAPGSGNTIYF. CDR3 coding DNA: TGTGCCTGGAGGGCCCCGGGCTCTGGAAACACCATATATTTT.